The 19 T cell receptor beta chains presented below share a single source sample, sequenced in a study of preoperative IRX-2 immunotherapy in early breast cancer. Libraries were prepared by immunoSEQ multiplex PCR; TCRdb keeps only in-frame clonotypes and omits some of them. The sample holds 30,000 to 45,000 clones, about four fifths seen once. Indicated treatment: preoperative locoregional IRX-2 cytokine immunotherapy. The sequencing here drew on lymph node tissue, taken after IRX-2 immunotherapy. The receptors shown here come from a human donor with breast cancer.

The V and J genes are TRBV7-1 and TRBJ2-2; 7 positions agree with TRBD2. TRBV7-1 is filed as an ORF, its function uncertain. The J segment lost 1 base and the V segment lost 5 bases, leaving 4 bases of the junction unmatched. This CDR3 is 15 amino acids long. CDR3 nucleotides: TGTGCCAGCAGCGCCGGGGGGATGAACACCGGGGAGCTGTTTTTT. It translates to CASSAGGMNTGELFF.

The rearrangement joins TRBV7-1 to TRBJ1-1, with TRBD1 matching over 11 bases. TRBV7-1 is known as an ORF, though its function is uncertain. Trimming cost V 4 bases and J 13 bases; bases outside gene matches: 11. The CDR3 contains 14 residues. As DNA, the CDR3 is TGTGCCAGCAGCTTAGAGGGAGGACAGGGGGCAGGTTTCTTT. It specifies CASSLEGGQGAGFF.

The chain recombines TRBV6-8 with TRBJ2-2; TRBD2 matches at 13 bases. Losses at the gene ends were 2 bases for V and 6 bases for J; bases not matched to a gene: 3. CDR1 is MNHGY, CDR2 SAAAGT, per germline. The CDR3 is 16 residues long. The CDR3 sequence is CASSYGLAGDPGELFF. CDR3 coding DNA: TGTGCCAGCAGTTACGGACTAGCGGGGGACCCCGGGGAGCTGTTTTTT.

This clone has only one observation. The chain links TRBV11-3 to TRBJ1-5; 8 positions match TRBD1. The CDR3 covers 16 residues. The ends lost 2 bases at V and 6 bases at J; junction bases unmatched: 9. Germline assignment: CDR1 SGHNT and CDR2 YENEEA. CDR3 protein: CASSLSDRENTQPQHF. The CDR3 DNA reads TGTGCCAGCAGCTTATCGGACAGGGAAAATACTCAGCCCCAGCATTTT.

The rearrangement links TRBV30 to TRBJ1-6; D is possibly TRBD1 (5 bases). CDR3 length: 14 amino acids. Germline lookup yields CDR1 GTSNPN and CDR2 SVGIG (reference sequence). With 0 bases removed from V and 7 bases from J, the gap between germline ends came to 10 bases. The CDR3 nucleotides are TGTGCCTGGAGTGTACAGGCGACAAATTCACCCCTCCACTTT. It specifies CAWSVQATNSPLHF.

The genes are TRBV6-8 and TRBJ1-2, with D hard to call. V lost 4 bases to trimming and J lost 4 bases, with 10 bases between them. The CDR3 has 13 amino acids. Germline V gives CDR1 MNHGY, CDR2 SAAAGT. The CDR3 sequence: CASSLSPAYGYTF. CDR3 DNA: TGTGCCAGCAGTTTATCACCAGCCTATGGCTACACCTTC.

This clone appeared a few times. The gene calls are TRBV23-1 and TRBJ1-6; no clear D. TRBV23-1 is an ORF, and what it does is uncertain. There are 17 residues in the CDR3. V lost 6 bases, J lost 6 bases, and 21 bases lay in between. The CDR3 spells CASSQEVVRQFNSPLHF. The DNA for the CDR3 is TGCGCCAGCAGCCAAGAGGTCGTCAGGCAGTTTAATTCACCCCTCCACTTT.

The chain links TRBV11-3 to TRBJ1-2; TRBD1 matches 9 bases. Trimming cost V 3 bases and J 4 bases; bases outside gene matches: 3. There are 14 residues in the CDR3. CDR1 and CDR2 from the germline V gene are SGHNT and YENEEA. The CDR3, as DNA: TGTGCCAGCAGCTTCGGGACAGGGATCTATGGCTACACCTTC. This sequence encodes CASSFGTGIYGYTF.

This sequence joins TRBV14 and TRBJ1-2, with a weak D call TRBD1 (5 bases). Germline CDR1 reads SGHDN; CDR2 reads FVKESK. The CDR3 covers 13 residues. The V end was cut by 3 bases, the J end by 8 bases, with 13 bases between. CDR3 DNA: TGTGCCAGCAGCCACCGGGACCCGGGGGGCTACACCTTC. Its translation is CASSHRDPGGYTF.

The chain recombines TRBV7-5 with TRBJ1-1; whether TRBD1, the table's D call, matches the DNA was not checked. TRBV7-5 is recorded as a pseudogene. CDR3 size: 15 residues. The CDR3 DNA is TGTGCCAGCAGCCTCGGACAGAATCTGAACACTGAAGCTTTCTTT. Residues: CASSLGQNLNTEAFF.

The chain uses TRBV6-8 and TRBJ2-1, with a possible D match to TRBD2 (5 bases). The V end lost 10 bases, the J end lost 5 bases, and 12 bases lay between the germline ends. The CDR3 is made up of 12 amino acids. Germline-derived CDR1 and CDR2 are MNHGY and SAAAGT. CDR3 in DNA: TGTGCCATCAGGACGGGGAACAATGAGCAGTTCTTC. Translation: CAIRTGNNEQFF.

The J gene is TRBJ1-6, the V gene TRBV6-8; 12 bases line up with TRBD1. Germline CDR1 MNHGY, CDR2 SAAAGT. V shed 8 bases and J 9 bases; nucleotides not matched to a gene: 2. The CDR3 extends over 13 amino acids. The CDR3: CASAGQGASPLHF. For the CDR3, the DNA is TGTGCCAGCGCGGGACAGGGGGCTTCACCCCTCCACTTT.

This chain connects TRBV28 to TRBJ1-4; maybe TRBD1 (5 bases). Germline V gene lookup returns CDR1 MDHEN and CDR2 SYDVKM. Trimming shortened V by 5 bases and J by 7 bases, and 20 bases separated the two germline ends. The CDR3 consists of 16 residues. The CDR3 DNA sequence: TGTGCCAGCAGTCCACCGGGGGTAGGGGAGGGTGAAAAACTGTTTTTT. Encoded protein: CASSPPGVGEGEKLFF.

The chain recombines TRBV6-8 with TRBJ1-4; 7 bases are a match to TRBD1. With 5 bases clipped from V and 2 bases from J, the junction kept 11 bases outside the gene matches. Germline CDR1 reads MNHGY; CDR2 reads SAAAGT. CDR3 length equals 17 residues. The CDR3 reads CASSNRGLATTNEKLFF. CDR3 coding DNA: TGTGCCAGCAGTAACAGGGGCTTAGCGACCACTAATGAAAAACTGTTTTTT.

This chain links TRBV18 with TRBJ1-1; no firm D call. Germline CDR1 is KGHSH and CDR2 is LQKENI. This CDR3 contains 13 residues. V lost 3 bases to trimming and J lost 11 bases, with 16 bases between them. The CDR3 reads CASSPQPGQLAFF. The CDR3 DNA reads TGTGCCAGCTCACCCCAACCGGGCCAATTGGCTTTCTTT.

For the CDR3, the DNA is TGTGCCAGCGCCCTCCCGACAGGGGGCGTGGGAACTAATGAAAAACTGTTTTTT. As protein: CASALPTGGVGTNEKLFF. The chain carries TRBV11-3 and TRBJ1-4; 10 nucleotides agree with TRBD1. Trimming removed 8 bases from V and 1 base from J; junction bases left unmatched: 13. The CDR3 extends over 18 amino acids. Germline V gene lookup returns CDR1 SGHNT and CDR2 YENEEA.

V usage is TRBV28 and J usage is TRBJ1-2, with 9 bases aligning to TRBD1. J gave up 7 bases and V 4 bases, and 13 bases lay outside the gene matches. The CDR3 length is 16 residues. In germline, CDR1 is MDHEN, CDR2 SYDVKM. Here the CDR3 DNA reads TGTGCCAGCAGTTATTGGGCGGGGACAGGGTCTGCTGGCTACACCTTC. Its translation: CASSYWAGTGSAGYTF.

CDR3 nucleotide sequence: TGTGCCAGCAGTTCCGGGACAGGGGGCGCCTATGGCTACACCTTC. This encodes CASSSGTGGAYGYTF. The chain is built from TRBV28 and TRBJ1-2; 12 bases agree with TRBD1. Per germline, CDR1 MDHEN and CDR2 SYDVKM. This CDR3 region has 15 residues. The V segment lost 4 bases and the J segment 4 bases; nucleotides outside the gene matches: 4.

V and J are TRBV19 and TRBJ2-2; D gene unclear. Germline values: CDR1 LNHDA, CDR2 SQIVND (reference sequence). The V end was cut by 3 bases, the J end by 2 bases, with 10 bases between. The CDR3 is 15 amino acids. The CDR3 loop is CASSIPNRNTGELFF. CDR3 coding DNA: TGTGCCAGTAGTATCCCTAACAGAAACACCGGGGAGCTGTTTTTT. The full variable domain, rest sourced from reference TRBV19 and TRBJ2-2, is DGGITQSPKYLFRKEGQNVTLSCEQNLNHDAMYWYRQDPGQGLRLIYYSQIVNDFQKGDIAEGYSVSREKKESFPLTVTSAQKNPTAFYLCASSIPNRNTGELFFGEGSRLTVL.